This passage covers 17 T cell receptor beta chains from one sample sequenced in a study of regulatory and conventional T cells in RAG deficiency. Conventional CD4+ T cells were sorted from blood as CD25-low CD127-high cells. The table came from immunoSEQ multiplex PCR; TCRdb's copy has only in-frame clones and leaves some out. In the table there are some 1,300 clones, almost 80% of which are singletons. The sequenced sample consisted of CD4+ effector T cells sorted from blood. The origin of the receptors is a human donor with RAG deficiency presenting as severe combined immunodeficiency.

V is TRBV6-1 and J is TRBJ2-4, with 8 bases lining up with TRBD2. Germline V gives CDR1 MNHNS, CDR2 SASEGT. Trimming took 2 bases from V and 9 from J; bases not matched to a gene: 6. This CDR3 is built from 14 residues. CDR3 protein: CASSEFRTSSIQYF. The CDR3 DNA is TGTGCCAGCAGTGAATTTAGGACTAGCAGCATTCAGTACTTC.

The chain employs TRBV13 and TRBJ2-4; D uncertain. This CDR3 region has 13 residues. From germline, CDR1 is PRHDT and CDR2 FYEKMQ (reference sequence). Trimming shortened V by 4 bases and J by 8 bases, and 12 bases separated the two germline ends. Written as DNA, the CDR3 is TGTGCCAGCAGCTCCCCGCGTTGGGACATTCAGTACTTC. As protein: CASSSPRWDIQYF. Full variable domain (rest looked up from reference TRBV13 and TRBJ2-4): AAGVIQSPRHLIKEKRETATLKCYPIPRHDTVYWYQQGPGQDPQFLISFYEKMQSDKGSIPDRFSAQQFSDYHSELNMSSLELGDSALYFCASSSPRWDIQYFGAGTRLSVL.

The genes are TRBV11-3 and TRBJ2-7; 12 bases are a match to TRBD1. Germline V gives CDR1 SGHNT, CDR2 YENEEA. The CDR3 extends over 15 amino acids. V lost 4 bases and J lost 5; bases outside the gene matches: 6. The CDR3 sequence is CASSSRDRGLDEQYF. DNA of the CDR3: TGTGCCAGCAGCTCTAGGGACAGGGGGCTGGACGAGCAGTACTTC.

The chain employs TRBV27 and TRBJ2-3, with 10 positions matching TRBD2. CDR1 and CDR2 from the germline V gene are MNHEY and SMNVEV (reference sequence). V lost 3 bases, J lost 1 base, and 7 bases stayed unmatched. The CDR3 is 17 residues long. CDR3: CASSFLAGVRGTDTQYF. The CDR3 nucleotides are TGTGCCAGCAGTTTTCTAGCGGGGGTAAGGGGCACAGATACGCAGTATTTT.

This chain connects TRBV30 to TRBJ1-1, with D unresolved. The CDR3 spans 13 residues. Deletions cut 2 bases from V and 3 bases from J, with 10 bases between. Germline V gene sequence: CDR1 GTSNPN, CDR2 SVGIG (reference sequence). CDR3 coding DNA: TGTGCCTGGAGTTTGCTACTGTACACTGAAGCTTTCTTT. Amino acid sequence: CAWSLLLYTEAFF.

In DNA, the CDR3 is TGCGCCAGCAGCCAGGTCAGACAGGGCAACACTGAAGCTTTCTTT. Translating gives CASSQVRQGNTEAFF. The genes are TRBV4-3 and TRBJ1-1, with 7 bases lining up with TRBD1. Unmatched junction bases numbered 6, after V lost 3 bases and J lost 2 bases. CDR3 length: 15 amino acids. Looked up from germline, CDR1 is LGHNA and CDR2 is YSLEER.

The V and J genes are TRBV19 and TRBJ1-5; 9 bases map to TRBD1. The V gene end was trimmed by 9 bases and the J gene end by 2 bases; junction bases not matched to a gene: 2. Looked up from germline, CDR1 is LNHDA and CDR2 is SQIVND (reference sequence). CDR3 size: 13 residues. The CDR3 here is CASRDRGNQPQHF. Here the CDR3 DNA reads TGTGCCAGCCGGGACAGGGGCAATCAGCCCCAGCATTTT. Complete variable domain (other parts from reference TRBV19 and TRBJ1-5): DGGITQSPKYLFRKEGQNVTLSCEQNLNHDAMYWYRQDPGQGLRLIYYSQIVNDFQKGDIAEGYSVSREKKESFPLTVTSAQKNPTAFYLCASRDRGNQPQHFGDGTRLSIL.

This clone came up once. The chain links TRBV7-9 to TRBJ2-1; tentatively, D is TRBD1 (6 bases). V was pared by 3 bases and J by 3 bases, with 9 bases between. This CDR3 contains 14 residues. Germline loops: CDR1 SEHNR, CDR2 FQNEAQ (reference sequence). CDR3 amino acids: CASSLTGLYNEQFF. As DNA, the CDR3 is TGTGCCAGCAGCTTGACAGGCCTCTACAATGAGCAGTTCTTC.

The chain has TRBV7-8 and TRBJ2-1; possibly TRBD1 or TRBD2 for D (5 bases each). The germline V and J ends were trimmed by 0 bases and 10 bases, with 7 bases remaining between them. CDR3 length equals 12 residues. Germline CDR1 is SGHVS and CDR2 is FQNEAQ. DNA of the CDR3: TGTGCCAGCAGCTTAGCCGGGACCGAGCAGTTCTTC. Translation gives CASSLAGTEQFF.

The J gene is TRBJ1-4, the V gene TRBV18; TRBD1 matches at 9 bases. Germline values: CDR1 KGHSH, CDR2 LQKENI. V shed 3 bases and J 4 bases; nucleotides not matched to a gene: 0. CDR3 length equals 14 residues. The CDR3 is CASSPGQGNEKLFF. The CDR3 DNA is TGTGCCAGCTCACCGGGACAGGGTAATGAAAAACTGTTTTTT.

J is TRBJ2-1 and V is TRBV5-4; D remains unclear. The CDR3 extends over 14 amino acids. Trimming removed 0 bases from V and 5 bases from J, with 9 bases in between. Germline CDR1 SGHNT, CDR2 YYREEE (reference sequence). Here the CDR3 reads CASSLGTADNEQFF. The CDR3 DNA reads TGTGCCAGCAGCTTGGGGACGGCCGACAATGAGCAGTTCTTC.

The chain recombines TRBV27 with TRBJ2-5; 11 bases match TRBD2. The ends lost 0 bases at V and 4 bases at J; junction bases unmatched: 10. Germline-derived CDR1 and CDR2 are MNHEY and SMNVEV (reference sequence). CDR3 size: 18 residues. The CDR3 bases are TGTGCCAGCAGTTTATCGATAGCGGGGGGGCTTTTAGGAGAGACCCAGTACTTC. Protein: CASSLSIAGGLLGETQYF.

In its sample, this clone was seen a few times. The rearrangement uses TRBV4-3 and TRBJ1-1; 9 nucleotides line up with TRBD1. With 3 bases clipped from V and 6 bases from J, the junction kept 8 bases outside the gene matches. The CDR3 is 15 residues long. Germline CDR1 and CDR2: LGHNA and YSLEER. CDR3 in amino acids: CASSQGLGQGPEAFF. DNA for the CDR3: TGCGCCAGCAGCCAGGGTTTGGGACAGGGCCCTGAAGCTTTCTTT.

With respect to this clone: In the same sample, other DNA sequences code for this CDR3. This chain uses TRBV5-5 with TRBJ2-1; D may be TRBD1 (5 bases). The germline CDR1 and CDR2 sequences are SGHKS and YYEKEE (reference sequence). The CDR3 is 14 amino acids. The ends were cut back, 0 bases at V and 4 bases at J, with 8 bases in the middle. The CDR3 DNA sequence: TGTGCCAGCAGCTTGGGACAGACTTACAATGAGCAGTTCTTC. Its translation: CASSLGQTYNEQFF.

This sequence joins TRBV30 and TRBJ2-3, with no clear D. CDR1 GTSNPN and CDR2 SVGIG come from the germline V gene (reference sequence). This CDR3 is built from 12 residues. V was shortened by 4 bases and J by 3 bases, with 8 bases between the two germline ends. CDR3 DNA sequence: TGTGCCTGGACCCCAAAAACAGATACGCAGTATTTT. It yields the protein CAWTPKTDTQYF.

This chain connects TRBV5-4 to TRBJ1-5; no clear D. Germline CDR1 is SGHNT and CDR2 is YYREEE (reference sequence). This CDR3 is built from 13 residues. The germline V and J ends were trimmed by 2 bases and 3 bases, with 6 bases remaining between them. The CDR3 nucleotides read TGTGCCAGCAGCTTAGGTCCCAATCAGCCCCAGCATTTT. It yields the protein CASSLGPNQPQHF.

The gene calls are TRBV19 and TRBJ1-5; TRBD1 matches 7 bases. CDR1 is LNHDA and CDR2 is SQIVND in the germline V gene (reference sequence). V lost 5 bases and J lost 2; bases outside the gene matches: 9. The length of the CDR3 is 16 residues. CDR3 DNA: TGTGCCAGTAGTGGCCGTGACAGGGAGGGCAATCAGCCCCAGCATTTT. As protein: CASSGRDREGNQPQHF.